The source of this TCR beta chain is a study of blood T cell repertoires in COVID-19. Study overall: From the United States, Italy and Spain came samples of acute and convalescent COVID-19. PBMCs, B-cell-depleted T cells, or T cells provided the cDNA or gDNA that made up the material.

This table comes from immunoSEQ multiplex PCR, and its TCRdb copy is limited to in-frame clones, with some not included. The data show 130,000 to 150,000 clones, less than 90% seen once. The CDR3 is 15 residues long. Germline V gene sequence: CDR1 LGHNA, CDR2 YSLEER. Trimming stripped 1 base from V and 3 bases from J, with 12 bases between. The sample comprised PBMCs or T cells enriched from blood (not recorded which). The receptor was isolated from a woman between 50 and 59 years old who had been exposed to COVID-19. V usage is TRBV4-3 and J usage is TRBJ1-2; D is undetermined. Here the CDR3 reads CASSQGPGNHYGYTF. The CDR3 bases are TGCGCCAGCAGCCAAGGGCCGGGAAACCACTATGGCTACACCTTC.